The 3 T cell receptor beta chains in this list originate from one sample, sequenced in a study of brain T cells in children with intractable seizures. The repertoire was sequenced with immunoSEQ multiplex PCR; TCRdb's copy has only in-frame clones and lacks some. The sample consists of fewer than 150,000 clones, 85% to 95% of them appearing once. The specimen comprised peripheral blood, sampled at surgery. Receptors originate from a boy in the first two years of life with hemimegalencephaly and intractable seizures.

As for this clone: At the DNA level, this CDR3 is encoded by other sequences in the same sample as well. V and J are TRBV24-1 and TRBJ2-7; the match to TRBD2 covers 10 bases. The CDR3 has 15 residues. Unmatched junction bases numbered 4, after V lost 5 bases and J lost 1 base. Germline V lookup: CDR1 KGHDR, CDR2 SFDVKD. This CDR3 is CATSVSGRASYEQYF. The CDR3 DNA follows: TGTGCCACCAGTGTGAGCGGGAGGGCATCCTACGAGCAGTACTTC.

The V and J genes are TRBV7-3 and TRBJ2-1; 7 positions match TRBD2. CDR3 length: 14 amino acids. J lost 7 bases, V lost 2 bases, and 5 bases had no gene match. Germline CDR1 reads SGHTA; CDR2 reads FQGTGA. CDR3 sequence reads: CASSLDQGGNEQFF. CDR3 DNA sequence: TGTGCCAGCAGCTTAGACCAGGGAGGGAATGAGCAGTTCTTC. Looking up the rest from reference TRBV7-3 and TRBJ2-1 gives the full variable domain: GAGVSQTPSNKVTEKGKYVELRCDPISGHTALYWYRQSLGQGPEFLIYFQGTGAADDSGLPNDRFFAVRPEGSVSTLKIQRTERGDSAVYLCASSLDQGGNEQFFGPGTRLTVL.

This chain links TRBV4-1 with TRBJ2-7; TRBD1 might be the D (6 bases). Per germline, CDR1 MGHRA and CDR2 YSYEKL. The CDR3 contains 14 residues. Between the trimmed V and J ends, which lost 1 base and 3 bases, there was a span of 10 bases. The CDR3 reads CASSQVPDSYEQYF. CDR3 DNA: TGCGCCAGCAGCCAAGTCCCGGACAGCTACGAGCAGTACTTC.